Shown below are 21 T cell receptor beta chains from a single sample sequenced in a study of T cells in Graves' hyperthyroidism and ophthalmopathy (dated by TCRdb to the late 2010s). Libraries were built with multiplex PCR. TCRdb names Illumina HiSeq 2000 as the instrument used. Amplification of TCR beta CDR3 regions was carried out from RNA transcripts. For the first round of RT-PCR on the TCR CDR3, the HTBI primer set was used together with the Qiagen OneStep RT-PCR kit. The raw public reads went through TCRdb reprocessing: fastp at Q25, MiXCR clone calling, in-frame beta chains kept. Records with the same CDR3 protein are collapsed into one entry carrying the most frequent genes and DNA. The sample contains 450,000 to 650,000 distinct CDR3 sequences, over 15% of them found a single time. The ten largest clones represent roughly a sixth of the sample. Sequencing was performed on blood. Source of these receptors: a woman under 30 with Graves' ophthalmopathy.

This clonotype came up a few times. The rearrangement joins TRBV30 to TRBJ2-3; TRBD2 is a possible D gene (6 bases). V was clipped by 4 bases and J by 1 base, with 12 bases between them. The CDR3 contains 14 residues. Germline CDR1 reads GTSNPN; CDR2 reads SVGIG (reference sequence). The CDR3 bases are TGTGCCTGGATACGGCGGGGTCGCACAGATACGCAGTATTTT. Protein: CAWIRRGRTDTQYF.

This clonotype was detected ten times or more. The J gene is TRBJ2-2, the V gene TRBV6-1; TRBD1 aligns across 9 bases. This CDR3 contains 15 residues. Germline lookup yields CDR1 MNHNS and CDR2 SASEGT. Trimming cost V 1 base and J 3 bases; bases outside gene matches: 0. The CDR3 DNA reads TGTGCCAGCAGTGAAGGGACAGGGGACACCGGGGAGCTGTTTTTT. This translates into CASSEGTGDTGELFF.

The chain carries TRBV20-1 and TRBJ1-1, with 7 nucleotides matching TRBD1. Germline V CDR1 and CDR2: DFQATT, SNEGSKA (reference sequence). The trim removed 4 bases at V and 1 base at J, leaving 6 bases unmatched. The CDR3 spans 14 residues. The CDR3 loop is CSAIRDSSNTEAFF. The CDR3, as DNA: TGCAGTGCTATCCGGGACAGTTCGAACACTGAAGCTTTCTTT.

In this sample, this clonotype turned up a few times. The rearrangement links TRBV7-8 to TRBJ2-2; D is uncertain. The V end lost 1 base, the J end lost 6 bases, and 9 bases lay between the germline ends. Germline V CDR1 and CDR2: SGHVS, FQNEAQ. This CDR3 region has 14 residues. CDR3 DNA: TGTGCCAGCAGCTTAGAAAGGTTGGCCGGGGAGCTGTTTTTT. Protein product: CASSLERLAGELFF.

This clonotype has ten or more counts. The chain couples TRBV27 to TRBJ1-1; 7 positions agree with TRBD1. The CDR3 sequence is 15 residues long. Germline V lookup: CDR1 MNHEY, CDR2 SMNVEV (reference sequence). V gave up 3 bases and J gave up 4 bases; unmatched junction bases: 8. DNA of the CDR3: TGTGCCAGCAGTTTTATCAGGGGGTCGGGCACTGAAGCTTTCTTT. It is translated as CASSFIRGSGTEAFF.

At least ten counts were recorded for this clonotype. The chain uses TRBV27 and TRBJ1-2; D may be TRBD1 (6 bases). V gave up 6 bases and J gave up 4 bases, with 21 bases separating them. In germline, CDR1 is MNHEY, CDR2 SMNVEV (reference sequence). There are 16 residues in the CDR3. The CDR3 region has the DNA TGTGCCAGCAGATCGGGGGCGAACGGGGGGGTCTATGGCTACACCTTC. Its protein is CASRSGANGGVYGYTF.

This clonotype was counted at least ten times. The rearrangement links TRBV3-1 to TRBJ2-7, with 9 bases lining up with TRBD2. V lost 1 base and J lost 4; bases outside the gene matches: 5. The CDR3 extends over 15 amino acids. The germline CDR1 and CDR2 sequences are LGHDT and YNNKEL (reference sequence). CDR3 nucleotide sequence: TGTGCCAGCAGCCAAGCGGGACTAGCCTCATACGAGCAGTACTTC. Its translation is CASSQAGLASYEQYF.

This clonotype was counted ten times or more. The chain employs TRBV27 and TRBJ1-1; maybe TRBD1 (6 bases). Germline V gene data show CDR1 as MNHEY and CDR2 as SMNVEV (reference sequence). The CDR3 has 17 amino acids. V was clipped by 5 bases and J by 6 bases, with 25 bases between them. The CDR3 DNA sequence: TGTGCCAGCAGTGTTGACTTCCCAGGGGCGGCGGCGGCTGAAGCTTTCTTT. This gives the protein CASSVDFPGAAAAEAFF.

This clonotype was detected only a few times. The chain recombines TRBV29-1 with TRBJ2-1, with D possibly TRBD2 on 5 matching bases. CDR1 and CDR2 from the germline V gene are SQVTM and ANQGSEA. The CDR3 has 12 amino acids. The V gene lost 4 bases and the J gene lost 7 bases, with 11 bases spanning the gap. CDR3 protein: CSVVGNENEQFF. DNA of the CDR3: TGCAGCGTTGTCGGGAATGAGAATGAGCAGTTCTTC.

This clonotype was observed at least ten times. This sequence joins TRBV20-1 and TRBJ2-7; 9 bases are a match to TRBD1. This CDR3 has 12 amino acids. Germline CDR1 and CDR2: DFQATT and SNEGSKA (reference sequence). Trimming took 4 bases from V and 5 from J; bases not matched to a gene: 3. CDR3 region: CSATTGGDEQYF. The CDR3 nucleotides read TGCAGTGCTACGACAGGGGGAGACGAGCAGTACTTC.

This clonotype was picked up a small number of times. V usage is TRBV4-1 and J usage is TRBJ2-1; tentative D call: TRBD1 (6 bases). With 4 bases removed from V and 1 base from J, the gap between germline ends came to 11 bases. The germline gives CDR1 MGHRA, CDR2 YSYEKL. This CDR3 is built from 15 residues. This CDR3 is CASSRPRGSYNEQFF. The CDR3 DNA reads as TGCGCCAGCAGCCGTCCCAGGGGATCCTACAATGAGCAGTTCTTC.

Many counts were recorded for this clonotype. The V gene is TRBV20-1, the J gene TRBJ2-7; no definite D call. Trimming pared 0 bases from V and 0 bases from J, leaving 6 bases between. The CDR3 consists of 13 residues. CDR1 and CDR2 (germline): DFQATT, SNEGSKA (reference sequence). The CDR3 spells CSAREIPSYEQYF. The DNA for the CDR3 is TGCAGTGCTAGAGAAATTCCCTCCTACGAGCAGTACTTC.

CDR3 sequence: CASSLPWTSGPEQYF. Here the CDR3 DNA reads TGTGCCAGCAGCTTACCTTGGACTAGCGGGCCCGAGCAGTACTTC. The chain uses TRBV7-2 and TRBJ2-7; 11 nucleotides agree with TRBD2. Germline trimming cut 2 bases from V and 6 bases from J; bases unmatched to any gene: 6. CDR1 and CDR2 (germline): SGHTA, FQGNSA. The CDR3 consists of 15 residues.

The table lists this clonotype with a few counts. The chain recombines TRBV11-2 with TRBJ1-1; 7 bases line up with TRBD1. Losses at the gene ends were 4 bases for V and 1 base for J; bases not matched to a gene: 12. The CDR3 is made up of 17 amino acids. Germline V gene lookup returns CDR1 SGHAT and CDR2 FQNNGV. CDR3 sequence reads: CASSSVSDRAGNTEAFF. The CDR3 DNA sequence: TGTGCCAGCAGCTCAGTCTCTGACAGGGCGGGGAACACTGAAGCTTTCTTT.

V gene TRBV5-1 combines with J gene TRBJ2-2; D uncertain. This CDR3 spans 15 amino acids. Germline lookup yields CDR1 SGHRS and CDR2 YFSETQ. V gave up 4 bases and J gave up 4 bases, with 14 bases separating them. The CDR3 protein is CASSALGDGTGELFF. The CDR3 region has the DNA TGCGCCAGCAGCGCTCTTGGTGATGGCACCGGGGAGCTGTTTTTT. Full variable domain (remainder filled in from reference TRBV5-1 and TRBJ2-2): KAGVTQTPRYLIKTRGQQVTLSCSPISGHRSVSWYQQTPGQGLQFLFEYFSETQRNKGNFPGRFSGRQFSNSRSEMNVSTLELGDSALYLCASSALGDGTGELFFGEGSRLTVL.

This sequence joins TRBV7-9 and TRBJ2-2; D call uncertain. Trimming cost V 3 bases and J 8 bases, with 7 bases left between them. The CDR3 sequence is 12 residues long. Germline lookup yields CDR1 SEHNR and CDR2 FQNEAQ (reference sequence). As DNA, the CDR3 is TGTGCCAGCAGCTTCTACCGGGGGGAGCTGTTTTTT. Its protein is CASSFYRGELFF.

There are many counts of this clonotype. J is TRBJ2-7 and V is TRBV12-3 or TRBV12-4; D call uncertain. The V end was cut by 2 bases, the J end by 6 bases, with 8 bases between. The CDR3 totals 12 residues. The CDR3 coding sequence is TGTGCCAGCAGTTTATCCCAGGTCGAGCAGTACTTC. The encoded protein is CASSLSQVEQYF.

Remarks on this clonotype: The junction differs from germline at one of its ends, possibly a read error. The chain carries TRBV4-1 and TRBJ2-7, with D unclear. The CDR3 length is 14 residues. Germline V gene lookup returns CDR1 MGHRA and CDR2 YSYEKL. In nucleotides, the CDR3 is TGCGCCAGCAGCCAAGTGTCTACCACCTACGAGCAGTGCTTC. Amino acids: CASSQVSTTYEQCF.

This clonotype was found a few times. This rearrangement joins TRBV6-2 or TRBV6-3 to TRBJ1-5; TRBD1 matches at 7 bases. The junction had 12 bases not matched to a gene; V was cut back by 7 bases and J by 6 bases. This CDR3 has 15 amino acids. The germline CDR1 and CDR2 sequences are MNHEY and SVGEGT. CDR3 protein: CASTRDRGESQPQHF. The CDR3 coding sequence is TGTGCCAGCACCCGGGACAGAGGTGAGAGTCAGCCCCAGCATTTT.

This clonotype was seen a few times. V gene TRBV24-1 combines with J gene TRBJ2-1; 11 nucleotides align to TRBD1. In germline, CDR1 is KGHDR, CDR2 SFDVKD. The J segment lost 3 bases and the V segment lost 5 bases, leaving 2 bases of the junction unmatched. The CDR3 loop spans 15 amino acids. CDR3 sequence reads: CATSAGTGGYNEQFF. The CDR3 coding sequence is TGTGCCACCAGTGCTGGGACAGGGGGCTACAATGAGCAGTTCTTC.

A few counts support this clonotype. The rearrangement joins TRBV15 to TRBJ2-3; perhaps TRBD1 as D (5 bases). V was shortened by 2 bases and J by 3 bases, with 9 bases between the two germline ends. The germline CDR1 and CDR2 sequences are LNHNV and YYDKDF (reference sequence). The CDR3 is 14 amino acids. The DNA of the CDR3 is TGTGCCACCAGCAGAAATAGACAGACAGATACGCAGTATTTT. Protein sequence: CATSRNRQTDTQYF.